This T cell receptor beta chain derives from a study of T cells after yellow fever vaccination. On the study more broadly: SMART-Seq v4 Ultra Low Input served to prepare low-cell-number fractions. Study-wide findings and caveats: Reappearance after the booster was observed for most primary-vaccination clones (96% CD4, roughly 90% CD8). Few clonotypes appeared in both CD4 and CD8 compartments.

This CDR3 comprises 14 residues. The germline CDR1 and CDR2 sequences are DFQATT and SNEGSKA (reference sequence). Trimming removed 4 bases from V and 0 bases from J, with 12 bases in between. TCRdb passed the 5' RACE reads through MiXCR, listing each CDR3 protein once. The data contain a few hundred thousand distinct CDR3 sequences, around 6.4% of them singletons. This clonotype was picked up a small number of times. Its antigen is as yet unknown. The rearrangement uses TRBV20-1 and TRBJ1-1; D is possibly TRBD1 (5 bases). The clonotype originates from a man aged 25-45 years who received the YFV17D yellow fever vaccine. The starting material was PBMCs, obtained 5 days after the yellow fever booster vaccination. Here the CDR3 DNA reads TGCAGTGCTACCGGAGGGGAAATGAACACTGAAGCTTTCTTT. It yields the protein CSATGGEMNTEAFF.